The entry below gives a single T cell receptor (beta chain) sequence along with its context. Its antigen is not identified. The data belong to a study of T-cell memory formation after mild COVID-19. Study-level background: Across donors, TCR clusters were largely donor specific. Points from the study as a whole: Clones that contracted from day 15 to 85 were balanced CD4/CD8, while later expanders leaned CD4+.

Constant-segment primers and 5'RACE yielded cDNA libraries for TCR alpha and TCR beta, each carrying sample barcodes and UMIs. Each CDR3 protein gets one entry after TCRdb re-called the 5' RACE reads with MiXCR. The profile shows 550,000 to 600,000 distinct CDR3 sequences, 20% to 25% of them singletons. The TCR sequence derives from an adult woman who had mild COVID-19 (a few samples of this study predate the infection). Cell type and time point are not known. The sequenced sample was PBMCs or a T cell subset sorted from them (not recorded which).

DNA for the CDR3: TGTGCCAGCAGTTACACGGGACTAGCGGCGGTTGAGTTCTTC. This gives the protein CASSYTGLAAVEFF. The rearrangement joins TRBV6-2 or TRBV6-3 to TRBJ2-1, with TRBD2 identical over 11 bases. The CDR3 has 14 amino acids. Germline V gene sequence: CDR1 MNHEY, CDR2 SVGEGT. Losses at the gene ends were 2 bases for V and 14 bases for J; bases not matched to a gene: 8.